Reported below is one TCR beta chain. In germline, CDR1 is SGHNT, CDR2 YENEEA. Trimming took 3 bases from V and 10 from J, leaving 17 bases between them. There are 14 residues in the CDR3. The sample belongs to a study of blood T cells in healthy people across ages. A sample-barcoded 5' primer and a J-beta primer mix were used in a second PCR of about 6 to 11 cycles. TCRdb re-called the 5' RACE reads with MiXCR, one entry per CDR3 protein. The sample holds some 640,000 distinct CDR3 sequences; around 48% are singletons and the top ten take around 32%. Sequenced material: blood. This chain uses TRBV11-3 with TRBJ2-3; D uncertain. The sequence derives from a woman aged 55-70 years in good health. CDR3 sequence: CASSLNSLVKAQYF. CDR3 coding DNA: TGTGCCAGCAGCTTGAACAGCCTAGTGAAGGCGCAGTATTTT.